This T cell receptor (beta chain) was captured by sequencing in a study of T cell repertoires in cytomegalovirus infection. The overall study: Public TCR beta signatures marked donors with CMV infection and the matching HLA. The study's findings and limits: Carriers of CMV plus the relevant HLA were identified by cumulative public TCR beta family frequency. In two of eight donors, the top clonotype was HLA-C-restricted CMV-specific.

One entry per CDR3 protein, called by TCRdb with MiXCR from the reads. The profile shows tens of thousands of distinct CDR3 sequences, 4% of them singletons. This clonotype came up many times. Antigen: not known. Germline trimming cut 5 bases from V and 7 bases from J; bases unmatched to any gene: 8. This CDR3 contains 13 residues. Germline V gene lookup returns CDR1 SGHTA and CDR2 FQGNSA. The material sequenced was PBMCs. The sequence derives from a human donor in good health (CMV status not recorded). Some clones in this sample may be carry-over from other donors' samples. V is TRBV7-2 and J is TRBJ2-7, with 7 nucleotides matching TRBD1. This chain's CDR3 is CASSASTGKEQYF. The CDR3 DNA follows: TGTGCCAGCAGCGCCTCGACAGGGAAGGAGCAGTACTTC. The variable domain in full, with the rest retrieved from reference TRBV7-2 and TRBJ2-7, is GAGVSQSPSNKVTEKGKDVELRCDPISGHTALYWYRQSLGQGLEFLIYFQGNSAPDKSGLPSDRFSAERTGGSVSTLTIQRTQQEDSAVYLCASSASTGKEQYFGPGTRLTVT.